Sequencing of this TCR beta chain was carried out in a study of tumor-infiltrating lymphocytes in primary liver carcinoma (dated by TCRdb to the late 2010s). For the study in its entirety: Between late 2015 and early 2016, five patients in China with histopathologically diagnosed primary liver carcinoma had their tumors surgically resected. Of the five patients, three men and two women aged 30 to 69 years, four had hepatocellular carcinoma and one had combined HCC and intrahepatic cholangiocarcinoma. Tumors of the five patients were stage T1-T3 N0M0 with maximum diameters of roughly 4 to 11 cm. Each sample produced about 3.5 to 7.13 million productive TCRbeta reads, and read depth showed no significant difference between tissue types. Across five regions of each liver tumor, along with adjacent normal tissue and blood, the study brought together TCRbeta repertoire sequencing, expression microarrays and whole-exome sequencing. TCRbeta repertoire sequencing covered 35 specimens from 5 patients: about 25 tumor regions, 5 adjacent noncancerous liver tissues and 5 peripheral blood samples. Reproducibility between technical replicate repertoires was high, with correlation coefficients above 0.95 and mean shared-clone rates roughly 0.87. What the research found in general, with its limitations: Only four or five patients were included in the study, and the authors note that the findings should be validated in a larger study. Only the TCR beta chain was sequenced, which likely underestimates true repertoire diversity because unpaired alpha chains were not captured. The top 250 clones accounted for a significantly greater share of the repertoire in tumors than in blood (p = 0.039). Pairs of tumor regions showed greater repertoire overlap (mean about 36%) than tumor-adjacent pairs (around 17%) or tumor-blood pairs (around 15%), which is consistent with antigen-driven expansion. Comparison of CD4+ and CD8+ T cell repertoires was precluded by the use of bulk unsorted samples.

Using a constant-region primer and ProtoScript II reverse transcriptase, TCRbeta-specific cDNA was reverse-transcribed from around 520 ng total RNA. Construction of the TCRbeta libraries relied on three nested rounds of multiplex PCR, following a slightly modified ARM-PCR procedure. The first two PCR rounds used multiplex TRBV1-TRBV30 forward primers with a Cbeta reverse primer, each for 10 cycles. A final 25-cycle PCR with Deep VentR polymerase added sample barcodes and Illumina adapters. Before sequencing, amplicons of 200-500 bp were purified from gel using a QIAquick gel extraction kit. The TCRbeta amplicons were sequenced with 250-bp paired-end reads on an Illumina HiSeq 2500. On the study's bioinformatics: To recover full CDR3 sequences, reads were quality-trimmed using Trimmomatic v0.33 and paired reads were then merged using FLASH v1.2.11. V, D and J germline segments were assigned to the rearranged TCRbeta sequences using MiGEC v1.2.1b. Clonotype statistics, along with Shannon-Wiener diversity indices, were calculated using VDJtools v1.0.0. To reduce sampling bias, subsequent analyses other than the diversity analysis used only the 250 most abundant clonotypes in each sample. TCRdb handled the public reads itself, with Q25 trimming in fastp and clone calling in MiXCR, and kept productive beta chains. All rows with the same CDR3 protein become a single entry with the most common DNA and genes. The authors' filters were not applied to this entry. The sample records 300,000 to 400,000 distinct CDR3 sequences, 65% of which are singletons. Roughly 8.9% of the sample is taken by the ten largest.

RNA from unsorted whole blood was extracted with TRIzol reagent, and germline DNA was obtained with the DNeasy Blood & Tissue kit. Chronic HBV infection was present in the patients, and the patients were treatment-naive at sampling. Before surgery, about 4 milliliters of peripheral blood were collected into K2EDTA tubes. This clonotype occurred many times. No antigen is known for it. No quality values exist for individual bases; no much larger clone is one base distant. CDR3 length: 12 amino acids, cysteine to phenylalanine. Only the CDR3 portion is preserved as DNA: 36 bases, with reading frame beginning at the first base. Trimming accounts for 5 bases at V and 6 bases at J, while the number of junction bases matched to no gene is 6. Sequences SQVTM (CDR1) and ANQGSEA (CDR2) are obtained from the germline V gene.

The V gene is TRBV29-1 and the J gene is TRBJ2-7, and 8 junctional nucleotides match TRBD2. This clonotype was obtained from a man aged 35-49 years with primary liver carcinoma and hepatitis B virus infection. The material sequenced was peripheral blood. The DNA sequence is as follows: TGCAGCGTTAGTAGCGGGAAGGTCGAGCAGTACTTC. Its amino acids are CSVSSGKVEQYF.